These 15 T cell receptor beta chains came from one sample sequenced in a study of ipilimumab plus nivolumab after autologous stem cell transplantation. Clones were read by immunoSEQ multiplex PCR, and TCRdb kept only the in-frame ones, dropping some. The sample lists about 5,000 clones; roughly 79% were seen once. The sequencing here drew on PBMCs, taken in a trial of ipilimumab plus nivolumab as post-transplant consolidation. Source of these receptors: a male donor with multiple myeloma.

DNA for the CDR3: TGTGCCAGCAGCGTAGAAGGACAGGGTGTAGGCGAGACCCAGTACTTC. Encoded protein: CASSVEGQGVGETQYF. The chain carries TRBV9 and TRBJ2-5; 8 bases are a match to TRBD1. Looked up from germline, CDR1 is SGDLS and CDR2 is YYNGEE. V lost 0 bases and J lost 5; bases outside the gene matches: 9. The CDR3 spans 16 residues.

The chain carries TRBV7-9 and TRBJ2-7, with a possible D match to TRBD1 (5 bases). V lost 2 bases to trimming and J lost 3 bases, with 11 bases between them. The CDR3 is 14 amino acids. CDR1 SEHNR and CDR2 FQNEAQ come from the germline V gene (reference sequence). CDR3 in amino acids: CASSLLGDLYEQYF. As DNA, the CDR3 is TGTGCCAGCAGCTTATTAGGGGATCTCTACGAGCAGTACTTC.

This chain's CDR3 is CASSLYSGGALEQFF. CDR3 DNA sequence: TGTGCCAGCAGCTTGTACAGCGGGGGGGCCCTTGAGCAGTTCTTC. The gene calls are TRBV5-4 and TRBJ2-7, with 10 nucleotides matching TRBD2. The end of the DNA fits TRBJ2-1 better, so the J call may be wrong. Germline-derived CDR1 and CDR2 are SGHNT and YYREEE (reference sequence). CDR3 length: 15 residues.

The CDR3, as DNA: TGCAGTGCCCCAGCCTACAGCGAGCAGTACTTC. It specifies CSAPAYSEQYF. The chain uses TRBV20-1 and TRBJ2-7; D not resolved. CDR1 is DFQATT and CDR2 is SNEGSKA in the germline V gene (reference sequence). CDR3 size: 11 residues. Trimming cost V 6 bases and J 6 bases, with 12 bases left between them.

This chain joins TRBV7-2 and TRBJ2-7; 15 nucleotides line up with TRBD2. CDR1 and CDR2 (germline): SGHTA, FQGNSA. The CDR3 consists of 16 residues. V was pared by 4 bases and J by 2 bases, with 3 bases of the junction left unmatched. The CDR3 DNA sequence: TGTGCCAGCAGCTCCGGACTAGCGGGGGGGCCCTACGAGCAGTACTTC. This gives the protein CASSSGLAGGPYEQYF. Using reference TRBV7-2 and TRBJ2-7 for the parts outside the CDR3, the full variable domain is GAGVSQSPSNKVTEKGKDVELRCDPISGHTALYWYRQSLGQGLEFLIYFQGNSAPDKSGLPSDRFSAERTGGSVSTLTIQRTQQEDSAVYLCASSSGLAGGPYEQYFGPGTRLTVT.

The V call is TRBV6-5, the J call TRBJ1-2, with D maybe TRBD1 (5 bases). CDR1 is MNHEY, CDR2 SVGAGI, per germline. The germline V and J ends were trimmed by 5 bases and 6 bases, with 16 bases remaining between them. CDR3 length equals 14 residues. CDR3: CASSPPGRGDGYTF. The CDR3 nucleotides are TGTGCCAGCAGTCCCCCAGGGCGGGGGGATGGCTACACCTTC.

The J gene is TRBJ2-2, the V gene TRBV4-1; 8 bases are shared with TRBD1. The CDR3 runs 18 residues. Per the germline V gene, CDR1 is MGHRA and CDR2 is YSYEKL. Trimming took 1 base from V and 4 from J; bases not matched to a gene: 11. The CDR3 is CASSQGPRDRGFTGELFF. The CDR3 DNA sequence: TGCGCCAGCAGCCAAGGCCCCCGCGACAGGGGTTTCACCGGGGAGCTGTTTTTT.

The chain employs TRBV6-4 and TRBJ2-7; tentative D call: TRBD2 (5 bases). Per the germline V gene, CDR1 is MRHNA and CDR2 is SNTAGT. The CDR3 runs to 13 residues. V lost 8 bases and J lost 0, with 11 bases in between. The CDR3 sequence is CASEPEVSYEQYF. Written as DNA, the CDR3 is TGTGCCAGCGAACCGGAGGTCTCCTACGAGCAGTACTTC.

In this sample, this clone turned up once. This chain joins TRBV11-1 and TRBJ1-2; possibly TRBD1 for D (6 bases). CDR1 and CDR2 from the germline V gene are SGHAT and FQDESV (reference sequence). This CDR3 region has 13 residues. V lost 5 bases and J 3 bases, leaving 10 bases between the germline ends. This CDR3 is CASSQGTDYGYTF. CDR3 DNA sequence: TGTGCCAGCAGCCAGGGGACTGACTATGGCTACACCTTC.

This clone was detected only once. This sequence joins TRBV30 and TRBJ1-6; D is perhaps TRBD1 (6 bases). CDR3 length: 14 residues. The germline gives CDR1 GTSNPN, CDR2 SVGIG (reference sequence). V lost 1 base and J 10 bases, leaving 14 bases between the germline ends. The CDR3 nucleotides read TGTGCCTGGAGTGGGCAAGGGGGTTTGTCACCCCTCCACTTT. Protein sequence: CAWSGQGGLSPLHF.

The V gene is TRBV5-6, the J gene TRBJ1-2; no clear D gene. Germline-derived CDR1 and CDR2 are SGHDT and YYEEEE. Trimming took off 1 base at V and 2 bases at J, with 6 bases between the two ends. CDR3 size: 13 residues. The CDR3 sequence: CASSLKGNYGYTF. The DNA of the CDR3 is TGTGCCAGCAGCTTGAAGGGAAACTATGGCTACACCTTC. The variable domain in full, with the rest retrieved from reference TRBV5-6 and TRBJ1-2, is DAGVTQSPTHLIKTRGQQVTLRCSPKSGHDTVSWYQQALGQGPQFIFQYYEEEERQRGNFPDRFSGHQFPNYSSELNVNALLLGDSALYLCASSLKGNYGYTFGSGTRLTVV.

The rearrangement uses TRBV6-9 and TRBJ1-2; a weak D match, TRBD1 (5 bases). Germline CDR1 and CDR2: MNHGY and SVAAGI. V lost 3 bases to trimming and J lost 8 bases, with 13 bases between them. CDR3 size: 13 residues. The CDR3 loop reads CASSYTSGGGYTF. The CDR3, as DNA: TGTGCCAGCAGTTACACTTCTGGGGGGGGCTACACCTTC.

This chain joins TRBV4-1 and TRBJ1-4, with 8 nucleotides matching TRBD1. The CDR3 has 15 amino acids. Germline CDR1 and CDR2: MGHRA and YSYEKL. The J segment lost 5 bases and the V segment lost 1 base, leaving 3 bases of the junction unmatched. The CDR3 loop is CASSQARQGNEKLFF. DNA of the CDR3: TGCGCCAGCAGCCAAGCGCGACAGGGGAATGAAAAACTGTTTTTT.

The rearrangement joins TRBV10-3 to TRBJ2-3; 8 bases are shared with TRBD1. V gave up 0 bases and J gave up 4 bases; unmatched junction bases: 6. Germline V CDR1 and CDR2: ENHRY, SYGVKD. CDR3 length equals 16 residues. This CDR3 is CAISESRQGASDTQYF. In DNA, the CDR3 is TGTGCCATCAGTGAGTCGAGGCAGGGGGCATCAGATACGCAGTATTTT.

V and J are TRBV28 and TRBJ2-5, with D possibly being TRBD2 (6 bases). The CDR3 runs 13 residues. Trimming left V 2 bases short and J 5 bases short, with 9 bases between. Germline V CDR1 and CDR2: MDHEN, SYDVKM. The CDR3 spells CASSLGGYETQYF. CDR3 DNA: TGTGCCAGCAGTTTAGGAGGGTACGAGACCCAGTACTTC. Together with reference TRBV28 and TRBJ2-5, the CDR3 gives the full variable domain: DVKVTQSSRYLVKRTGEKVFLECVQDMDHENMFWYRQDPGLGLRLIYFSYDVKMKEKGDIPEGYSVSREKKERFSLILESASTNQTSMYLCASSLGGYETQYFGPGTRLLVL.